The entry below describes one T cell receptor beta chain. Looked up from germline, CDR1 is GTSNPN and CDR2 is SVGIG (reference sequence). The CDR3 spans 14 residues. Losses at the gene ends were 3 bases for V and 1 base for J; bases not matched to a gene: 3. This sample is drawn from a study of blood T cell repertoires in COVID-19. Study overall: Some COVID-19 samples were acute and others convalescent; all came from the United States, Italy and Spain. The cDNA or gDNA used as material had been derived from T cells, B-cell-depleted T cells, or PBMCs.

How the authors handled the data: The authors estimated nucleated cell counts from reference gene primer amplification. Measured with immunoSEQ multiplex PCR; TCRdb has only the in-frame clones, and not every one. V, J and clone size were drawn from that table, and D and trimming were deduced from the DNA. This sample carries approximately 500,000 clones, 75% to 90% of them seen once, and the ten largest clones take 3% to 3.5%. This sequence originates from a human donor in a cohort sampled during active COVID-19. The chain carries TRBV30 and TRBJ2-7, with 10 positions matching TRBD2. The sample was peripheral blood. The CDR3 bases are TGTGCCTGGAGCCGAGCGGGAGGGTCCTACGAGCAGTACTTC. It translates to CAWSRAGGSYEQYF.